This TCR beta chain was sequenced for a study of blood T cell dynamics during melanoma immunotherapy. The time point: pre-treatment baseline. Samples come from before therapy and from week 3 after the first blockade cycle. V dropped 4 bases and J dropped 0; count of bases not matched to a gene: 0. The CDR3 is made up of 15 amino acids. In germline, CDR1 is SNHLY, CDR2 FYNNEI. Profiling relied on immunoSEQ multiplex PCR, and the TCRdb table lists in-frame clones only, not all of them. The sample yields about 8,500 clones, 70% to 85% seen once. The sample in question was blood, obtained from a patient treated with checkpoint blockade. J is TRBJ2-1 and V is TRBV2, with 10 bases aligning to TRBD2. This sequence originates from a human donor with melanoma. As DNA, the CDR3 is TGTGCCAGCAGTGCTAGCGGGAGCTCCTACAATGAGCAGTTCTTC. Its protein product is CASSASGSSYNEQFF.